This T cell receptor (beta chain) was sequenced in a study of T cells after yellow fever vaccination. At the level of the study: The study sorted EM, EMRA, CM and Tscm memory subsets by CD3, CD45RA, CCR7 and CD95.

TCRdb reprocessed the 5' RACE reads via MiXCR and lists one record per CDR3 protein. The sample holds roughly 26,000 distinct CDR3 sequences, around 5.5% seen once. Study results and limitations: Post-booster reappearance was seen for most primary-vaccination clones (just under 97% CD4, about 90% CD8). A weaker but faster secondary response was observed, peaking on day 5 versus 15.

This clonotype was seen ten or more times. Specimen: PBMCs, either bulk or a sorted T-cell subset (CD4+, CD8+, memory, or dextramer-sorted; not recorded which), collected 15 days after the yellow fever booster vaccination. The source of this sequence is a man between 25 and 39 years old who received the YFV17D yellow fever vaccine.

CDR3 protein: CASSPVRSYEQYF. For the CDR3, the DNA is TGTGCCAGCAGCCCGGTGCGATCCTACGAGCAGTACTTC. The chain couples TRBV11-2 to TRBJ2-7; D is undetermined. Trimming cost V 5 bases and J 1 base, with 9 bases left between them. CDR3 length: 13 residues. Germline-derived CDR1 and CDR2 are SGHAT and FQNNGV. The variable domain in full, with the rest retrieved from reference TRBV11-2 and TRBJ2-7, is EAGVAQSPRYKIIEKRQSVAFWCNPISGHATLYWYQQILGQGPKLLIQFQNNGVVDDSQLPKDRFSAERLKGVDSTLKIQPAKLEDSAVYLCASSPVRSYEQYFGPGTRLTVT.